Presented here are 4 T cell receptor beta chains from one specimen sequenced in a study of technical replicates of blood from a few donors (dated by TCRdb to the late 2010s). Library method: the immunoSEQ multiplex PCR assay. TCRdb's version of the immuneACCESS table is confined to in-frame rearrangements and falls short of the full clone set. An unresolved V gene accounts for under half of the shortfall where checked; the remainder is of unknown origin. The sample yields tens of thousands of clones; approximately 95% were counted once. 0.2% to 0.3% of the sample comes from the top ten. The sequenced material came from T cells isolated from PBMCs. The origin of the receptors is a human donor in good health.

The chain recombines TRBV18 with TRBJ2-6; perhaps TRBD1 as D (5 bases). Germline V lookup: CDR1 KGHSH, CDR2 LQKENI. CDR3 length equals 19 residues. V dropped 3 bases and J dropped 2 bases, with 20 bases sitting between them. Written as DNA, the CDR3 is TGTGCCAGCTCACCCAATGGGGCCATTGGTGAGGCTGGGGCCAACGTCCTGACTTTC. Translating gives CASSPNGAIGEAGANVLTF.

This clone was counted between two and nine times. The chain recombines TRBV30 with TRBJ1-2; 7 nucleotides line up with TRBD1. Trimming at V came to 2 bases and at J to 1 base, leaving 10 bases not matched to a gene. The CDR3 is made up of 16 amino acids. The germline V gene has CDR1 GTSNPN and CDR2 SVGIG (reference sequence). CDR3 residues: CAWSRARDSYNYGYTF. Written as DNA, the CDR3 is TGTGCCTGGAGTAGAGCCCGGGACAGTTATAACTATGGCTACACCTTC.

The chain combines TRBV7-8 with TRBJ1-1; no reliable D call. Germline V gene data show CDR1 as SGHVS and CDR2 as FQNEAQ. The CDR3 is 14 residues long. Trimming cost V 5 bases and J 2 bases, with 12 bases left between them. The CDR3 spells CASSRREINTEAFF. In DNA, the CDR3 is TGTGCCAGCAGCAGACGGGAGATTAACACTGAAGCTTTCTTT.

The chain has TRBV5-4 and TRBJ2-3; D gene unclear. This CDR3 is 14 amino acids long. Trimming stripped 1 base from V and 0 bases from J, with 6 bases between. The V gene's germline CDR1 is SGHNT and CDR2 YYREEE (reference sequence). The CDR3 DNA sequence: TGTGCCAGCAGCTTGAAGACTAGCACAGATACGCAGTATTTT. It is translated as CASSLKTSTDTQYF.